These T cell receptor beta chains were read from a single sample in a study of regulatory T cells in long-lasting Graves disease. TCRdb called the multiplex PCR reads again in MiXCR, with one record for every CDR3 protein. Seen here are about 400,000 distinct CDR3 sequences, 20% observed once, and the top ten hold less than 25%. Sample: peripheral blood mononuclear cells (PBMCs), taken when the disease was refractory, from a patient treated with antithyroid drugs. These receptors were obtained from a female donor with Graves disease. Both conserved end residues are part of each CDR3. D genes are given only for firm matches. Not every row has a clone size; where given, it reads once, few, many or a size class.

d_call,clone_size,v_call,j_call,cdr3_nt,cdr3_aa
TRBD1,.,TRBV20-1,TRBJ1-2,TGCAGTGCTCCTCCCATCCAGGGGGCTTATGGCTACACCTTC,CSAPPIQGAYGYTF
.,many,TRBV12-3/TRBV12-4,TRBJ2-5,TGTGCCACCTCAAAAACCCAGTACTTC,CATSKTQYF
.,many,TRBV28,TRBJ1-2,TGTGCCAGCAGTGCGGGGGCGGAAGCCTATGGCTACACCTTC,CASSAGAEAYGYTF
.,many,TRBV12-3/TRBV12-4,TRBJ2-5,TGTGCCAGCAGCCGGTGGTCACCCGCGTACCAAGAGACCCAGTACTTC,CASSRWSPAYQETQYF
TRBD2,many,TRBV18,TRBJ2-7,TGTGCCAGCTCACCAAATCCGGGGGGCGAGCAGTACTTC,CASSPNPGGEQYF
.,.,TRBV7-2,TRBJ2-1,TGTGCCAGCAGCCCACGATCCGGACACCTGAGCTCCTACAATGAGCAGTTCTTC,CASSPRSGHLSSYNEQFF
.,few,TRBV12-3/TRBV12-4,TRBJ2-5,TGTGCCAGCAGTTTCAGGGGTCGCCAAGAGACCCAGTACTTC,CASSFRGRQETQYF
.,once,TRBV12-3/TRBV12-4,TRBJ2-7,TGTGCCAGCAGACATACAGGGGTTACGGGGGACGAGCAGTACTTC,CASRHTGVTGDEQYF
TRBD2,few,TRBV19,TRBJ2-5,TGTGCCAGTAGTATAGATGTGGCGGGAGGGCCTATTTTAGAGACCCAGTACTTC,CASSIDVAGGPILETQYF
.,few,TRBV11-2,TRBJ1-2,TGTGCCAGCAGCTTAGTGGTGTCTAGTAGAGACCCTATCTATGGCTACACCTTC,CASSLVVSSRDPIYGYTF
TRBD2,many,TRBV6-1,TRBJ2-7,TGTGCCAGCAGTGAAAGGGACTATCAAGCCTACGAGCAGTACTTC,CASSERDYQAYEQYF